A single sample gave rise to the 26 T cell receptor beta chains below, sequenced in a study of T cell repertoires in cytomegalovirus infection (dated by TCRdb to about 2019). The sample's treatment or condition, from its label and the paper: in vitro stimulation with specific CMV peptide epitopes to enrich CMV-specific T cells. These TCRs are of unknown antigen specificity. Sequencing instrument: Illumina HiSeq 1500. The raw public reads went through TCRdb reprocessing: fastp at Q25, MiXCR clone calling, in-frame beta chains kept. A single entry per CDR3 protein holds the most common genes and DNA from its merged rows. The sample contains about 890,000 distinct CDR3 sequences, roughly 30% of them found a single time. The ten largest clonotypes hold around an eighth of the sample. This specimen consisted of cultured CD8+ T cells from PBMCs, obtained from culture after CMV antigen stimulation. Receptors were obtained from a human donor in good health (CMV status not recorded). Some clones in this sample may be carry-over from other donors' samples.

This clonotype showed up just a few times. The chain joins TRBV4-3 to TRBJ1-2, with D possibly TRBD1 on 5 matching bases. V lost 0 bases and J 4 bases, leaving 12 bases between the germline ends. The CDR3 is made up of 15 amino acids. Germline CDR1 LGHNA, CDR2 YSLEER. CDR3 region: CASSQDWSQGYGYTF. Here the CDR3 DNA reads TGCGCCAGCAGCCAAGATTGGTCGCAGGGCTATGGCTACACCTTC.

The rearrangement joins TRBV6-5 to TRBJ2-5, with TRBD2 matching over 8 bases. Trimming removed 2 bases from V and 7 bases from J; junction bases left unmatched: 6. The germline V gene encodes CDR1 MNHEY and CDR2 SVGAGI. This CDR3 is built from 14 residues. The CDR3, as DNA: TGTGCCAGCAGTTACGCGGGGGGCGAAGGGACCCAGTACTTC. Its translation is CASSYAGGEGTQYF.

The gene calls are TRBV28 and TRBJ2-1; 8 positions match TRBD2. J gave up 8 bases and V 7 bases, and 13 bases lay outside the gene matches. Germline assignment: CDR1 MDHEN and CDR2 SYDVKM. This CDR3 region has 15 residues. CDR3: CASIKRGAAGDEQFF. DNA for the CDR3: TGTGCCAGCATCAAGAGGGGGGCAGCGGGGGATGAGCAGTTCTTC.

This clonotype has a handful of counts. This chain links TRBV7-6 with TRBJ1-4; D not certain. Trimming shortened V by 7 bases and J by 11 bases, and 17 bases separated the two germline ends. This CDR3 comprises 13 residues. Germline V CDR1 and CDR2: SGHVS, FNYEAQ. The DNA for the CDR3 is TGTGCCAGCACTGGACTCGACGCGCTGAAACTGTTTTTT. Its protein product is CASTGLDALKLFF.

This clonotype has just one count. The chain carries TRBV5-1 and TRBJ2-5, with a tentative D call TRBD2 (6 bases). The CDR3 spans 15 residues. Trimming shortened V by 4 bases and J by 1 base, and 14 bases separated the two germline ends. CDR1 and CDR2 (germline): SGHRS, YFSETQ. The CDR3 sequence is CASSPDGGLQETQYF. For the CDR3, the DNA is TGCGCCAGCAGCCCCGACGGAGGGCTCCAAGAGACCCAGTACTTC.

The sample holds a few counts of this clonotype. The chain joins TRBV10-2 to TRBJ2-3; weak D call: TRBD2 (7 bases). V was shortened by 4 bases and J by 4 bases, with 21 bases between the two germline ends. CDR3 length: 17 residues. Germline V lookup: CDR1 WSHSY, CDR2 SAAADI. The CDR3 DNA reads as TGCGCCAGCAGTGGACCCCAGGGCGGGGGCATCGCAGATACGCAGTATTTT. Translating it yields CASSGPQGGGIADTQYF.

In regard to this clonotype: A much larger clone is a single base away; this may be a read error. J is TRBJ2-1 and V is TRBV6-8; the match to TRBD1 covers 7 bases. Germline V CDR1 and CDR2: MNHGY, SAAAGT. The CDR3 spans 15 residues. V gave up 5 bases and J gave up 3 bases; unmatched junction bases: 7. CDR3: CASSPGTVFYNEQFF. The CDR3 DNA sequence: TGTGCCAGCAGTCCCGGGACAGTCTTCTACAATGAGCAGTTCTTC.

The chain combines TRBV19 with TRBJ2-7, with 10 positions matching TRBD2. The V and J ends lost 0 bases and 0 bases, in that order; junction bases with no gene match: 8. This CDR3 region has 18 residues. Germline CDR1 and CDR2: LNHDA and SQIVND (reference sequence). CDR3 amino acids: CASSIDFSGGPPSYEQYF. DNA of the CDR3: TGTGCCAGTAGTATAGATTTTAGCGGGGGGCCTCCCTCCTACGAGCAGTACTTC.

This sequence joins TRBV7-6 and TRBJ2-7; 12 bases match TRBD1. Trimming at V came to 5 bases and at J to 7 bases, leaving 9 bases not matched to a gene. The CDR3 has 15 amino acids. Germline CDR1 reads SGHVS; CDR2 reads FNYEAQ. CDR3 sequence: CASSPLGQGAEEQYF. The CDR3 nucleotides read TGTGCCAGCAGCCCCCTGGGACAGGGGGCGGAGGAGCAGTACTTC.

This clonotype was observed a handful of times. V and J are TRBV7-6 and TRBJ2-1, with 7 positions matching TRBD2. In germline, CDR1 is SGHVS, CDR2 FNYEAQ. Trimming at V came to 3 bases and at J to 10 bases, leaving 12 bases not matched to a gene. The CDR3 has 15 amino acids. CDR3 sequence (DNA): TGTGCCAGCAGCTTTGGTAGGGATAGCGGGCCCGAGCAGTTCTTC. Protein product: CASSFGRDSGPEQFF. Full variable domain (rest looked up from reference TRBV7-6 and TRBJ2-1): GAGVSQSPRYKVTKRGQDVALRCDPISGHVSLYWYRQALGQGPEFLTYFNYEAQQDKSGLPNDRFSAERPEGSISTLTIQRTEQRDSAMYRCASSFGRDSGPEQFFGPGTRLTVL.

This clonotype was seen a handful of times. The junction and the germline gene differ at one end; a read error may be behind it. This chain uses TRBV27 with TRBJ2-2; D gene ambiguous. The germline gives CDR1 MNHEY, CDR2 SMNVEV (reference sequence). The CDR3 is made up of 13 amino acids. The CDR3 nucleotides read TGTGCCAGCAGCTTATACGGCACCGGGGAGCTGTTTTTT. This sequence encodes CASSLYGTGELFF.

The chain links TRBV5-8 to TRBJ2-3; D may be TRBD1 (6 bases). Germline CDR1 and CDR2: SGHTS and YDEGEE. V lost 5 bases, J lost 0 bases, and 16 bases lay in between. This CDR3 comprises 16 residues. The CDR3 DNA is TGTGCCAGCAGACCTGGACAGACTATTAGCACAGATACGCAGTATTTT. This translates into CASRPGQTISTDTQYF. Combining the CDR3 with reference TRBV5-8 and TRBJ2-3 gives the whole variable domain EAGVTQSPTHLIKTRGQQATLRCSPISGHTSVYWYQQALGLGLQFLLWYDEGEERNRGNFPPRFSGRQFPNYSSELNVNALELEDSALYLCASRPGQTISTDTQYFGPGTRLTVL.

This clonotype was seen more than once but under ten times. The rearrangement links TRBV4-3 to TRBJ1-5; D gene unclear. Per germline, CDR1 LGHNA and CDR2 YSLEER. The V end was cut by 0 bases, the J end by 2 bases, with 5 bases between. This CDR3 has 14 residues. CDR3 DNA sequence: TGCGCCAGCAGCCAAGAGGCCGGCAATCAGCCCCAGCATTTT. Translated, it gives CASSQEAGNQPQHF.

CDR3 amino acids: CASSFGTSDYNEQFF. As DNA, the CDR3 is TGTGCCAGCAGCTTCGGGACTAGCGATTACAATGAGCAGTTCTTC. The rearrangement joins TRBV7-6 to TRBJ2-1; 10 bases line up with TRBD2. CDR1 is SGHVS and CDR2 is FNYEAQ in the germline V gene. The CDR3 totals 15 residues. The J segment lost 4 bases and the V segment lost 3 bases, leaving 3 bases of the junction unmatched.

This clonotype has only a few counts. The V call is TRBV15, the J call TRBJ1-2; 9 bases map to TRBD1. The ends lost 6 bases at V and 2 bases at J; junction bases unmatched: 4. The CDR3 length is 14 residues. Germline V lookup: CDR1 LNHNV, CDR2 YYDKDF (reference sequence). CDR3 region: CATRPDRGNYGYTF. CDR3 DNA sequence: TGTGCCACCAGACCGGACAGGGGCAACTATGGCTACACCTTC.

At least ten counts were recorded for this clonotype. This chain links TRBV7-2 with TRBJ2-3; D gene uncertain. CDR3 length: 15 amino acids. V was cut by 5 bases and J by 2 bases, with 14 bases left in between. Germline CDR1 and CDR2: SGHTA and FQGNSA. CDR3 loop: CASSLAGPYTDTQYF. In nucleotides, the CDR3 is TGTGCCAGCAGCCTCGCTGGCCCTTACACAGATACGCAGTATTTT.

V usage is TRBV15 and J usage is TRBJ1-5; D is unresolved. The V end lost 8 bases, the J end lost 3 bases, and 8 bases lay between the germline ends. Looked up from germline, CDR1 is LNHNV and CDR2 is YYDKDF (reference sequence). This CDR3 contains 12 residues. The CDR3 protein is CATRQNNQPQHF. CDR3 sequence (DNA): TGTGCCACCCGTCAGAACAATCAGCCCCAGCATTTT.

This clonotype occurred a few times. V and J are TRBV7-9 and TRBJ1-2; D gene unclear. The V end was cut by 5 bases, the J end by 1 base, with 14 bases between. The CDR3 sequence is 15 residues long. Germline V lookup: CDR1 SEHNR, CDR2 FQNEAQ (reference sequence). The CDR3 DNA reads TGTGCCAGCAGCCAATCCTCGGGTGGTAACTATGGCTACACCTTC. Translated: CASSQSSGGNYGYTF.

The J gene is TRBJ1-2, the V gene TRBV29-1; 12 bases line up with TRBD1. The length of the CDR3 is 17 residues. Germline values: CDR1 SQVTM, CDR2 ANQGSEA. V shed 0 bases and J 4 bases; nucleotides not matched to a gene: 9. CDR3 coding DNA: TGCAGCGTTGAAGATGGGACAGGGGGCGTTGGAGGCTATGGCTACACCTTC. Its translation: CSVEDGTGGVGGYGYTF.

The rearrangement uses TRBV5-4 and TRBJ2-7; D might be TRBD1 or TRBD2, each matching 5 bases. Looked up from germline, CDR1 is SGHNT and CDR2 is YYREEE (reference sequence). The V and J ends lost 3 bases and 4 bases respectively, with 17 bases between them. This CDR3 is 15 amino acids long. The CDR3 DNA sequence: TGTGCCAGCAGCTCAGGTGGGGGAATAGGGTACGAGCAGTACTTC. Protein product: CASSSGGGIGYEQYF.

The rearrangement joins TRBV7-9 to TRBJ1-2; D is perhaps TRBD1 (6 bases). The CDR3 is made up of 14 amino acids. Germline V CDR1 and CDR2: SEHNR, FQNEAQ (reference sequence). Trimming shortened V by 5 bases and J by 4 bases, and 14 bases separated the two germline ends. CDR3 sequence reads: CASSGLGGIYGYTF. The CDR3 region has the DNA TGTGCCAGCAGCGGACTGGGGGGCATCTATGGCTACACCTTC.

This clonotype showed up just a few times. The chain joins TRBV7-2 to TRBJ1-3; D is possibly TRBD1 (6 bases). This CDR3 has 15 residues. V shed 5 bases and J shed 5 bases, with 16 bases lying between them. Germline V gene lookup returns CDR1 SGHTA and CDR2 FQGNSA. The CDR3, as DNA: TGTGCCAGCAGCCAGGGGACTACCCGAAGAAACACCATATATTTT. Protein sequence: CASSQGTTRRNTIYF.

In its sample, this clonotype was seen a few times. Written as DNA, the CDR3 is TGTGCCAGCTACCTCGGGGGCTCCTACAATGAGCAGTTCTTC. It yields the protein CASYLGGSYNEQFF. The chain uses TRBV7-9 and TRBJ2-1; a weak D match, TRBD2 (6 bases). The CDR3 extends over 14 amino acids. Trimming shortened V by 8 bases and J by 0 bases, and 11 bases separated the two germline ends. The germline CDR1 and CDR2 sequences are SEHNR and FQNEAQ (reference sequence).

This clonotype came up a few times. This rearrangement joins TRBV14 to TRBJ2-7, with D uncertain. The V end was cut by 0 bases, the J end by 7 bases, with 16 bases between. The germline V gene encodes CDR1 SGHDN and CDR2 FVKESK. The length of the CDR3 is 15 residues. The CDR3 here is CASSQDGQLLREQYF. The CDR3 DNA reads TGTGCCAGCAGCCAAGATGGGCAGCTCCTGAGGGAGCAGTACTTC.

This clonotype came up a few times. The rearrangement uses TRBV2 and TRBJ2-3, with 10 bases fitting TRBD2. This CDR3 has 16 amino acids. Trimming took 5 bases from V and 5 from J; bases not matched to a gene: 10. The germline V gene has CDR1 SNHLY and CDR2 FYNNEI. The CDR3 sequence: CASSLLLLAGRDTQYF. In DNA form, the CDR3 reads TGTGCCAGCAGTCTGCTATTACTAGCGGGGCGAGATACGCAGTATTTT.

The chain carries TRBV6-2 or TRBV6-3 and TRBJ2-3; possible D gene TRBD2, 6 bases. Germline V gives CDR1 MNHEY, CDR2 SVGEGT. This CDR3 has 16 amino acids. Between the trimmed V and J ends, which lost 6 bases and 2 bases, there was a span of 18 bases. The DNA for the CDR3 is TGTGCCAGCAGGTATACAACTAGCTCCCCCACAGATACGCAGTATTTT. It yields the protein CASRYTTSSPTDTQYF.